This T cell receptor (beta chain) was identified in a study of cytomegalovirus exposure and HLA in healthy donors. Among the roughly 120 subjects of the validation cohort, separate from the roughly 700-subject first cohort, were the donors. The assay was immunoSEQ multiplex PCR, and TCRdb's table has in-frame clones only and misses some. The data show around 49,000 clones, 94% seen once. Of note for this clone: Its antigen is not identified.

This CDR3 has 19 residues. After removal of 6 bases from V and 0 bases from J, the junction contained 14 bases not matched to a gene. The germline CDR1 and CDR2 sequences are SNHLY and FYNNEI. Study-wide findings and caveats: It was fewer than 200 TCR beta chains that were listed as cytomegalovirus-associated. A few CMV-associated chains were confirmed in vitro to be specific for CMV antigens.

Sample: PBMCs. The J gene is TRBJ1-5, the V gene TRBV2; 10 nucleotides line up with TRBD1. The source of this sequence is a woman between 18 and 30 years old in good health and CMV-seropositive. This CDR3 is CASRIVSGTGDYSNQPQHF. The CDR3 DNA follows: TGTGCCAGCAGGATAGTATCCGGGACAGGGGATTATAGCAATCAGCCCCAGCATTTT.